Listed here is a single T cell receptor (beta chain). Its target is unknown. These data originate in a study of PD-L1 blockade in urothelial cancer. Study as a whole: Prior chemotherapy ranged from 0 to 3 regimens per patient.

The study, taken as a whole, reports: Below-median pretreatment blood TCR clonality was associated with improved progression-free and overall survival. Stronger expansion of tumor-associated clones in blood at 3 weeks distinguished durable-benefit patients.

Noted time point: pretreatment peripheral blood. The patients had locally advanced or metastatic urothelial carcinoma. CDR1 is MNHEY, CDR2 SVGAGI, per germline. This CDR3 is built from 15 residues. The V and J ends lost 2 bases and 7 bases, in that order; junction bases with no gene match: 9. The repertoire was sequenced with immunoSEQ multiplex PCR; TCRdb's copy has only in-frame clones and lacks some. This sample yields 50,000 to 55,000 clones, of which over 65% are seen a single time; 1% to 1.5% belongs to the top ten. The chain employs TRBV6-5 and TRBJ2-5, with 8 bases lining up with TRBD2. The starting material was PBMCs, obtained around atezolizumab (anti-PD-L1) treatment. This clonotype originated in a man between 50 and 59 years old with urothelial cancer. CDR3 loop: CASSYEGGRSGTQYF. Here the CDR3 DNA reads TGTGCCAGCAGTTACGAAGGCGGGAGGAGTGGGACCCAGTACTTC.